The 24 T cell receptor beta chains given below trace back to one sample, sequenced in a study of a mutant IDH1 vaccine in newly diagnosed glioma. Clones were read by immunoSEQ multiplex PCR, and TCRdb kept only the in-frame ones, dropping some. The table shows approximately 50,000 clones, with about four fifths occurring only once. These TCRs' antigens remain unknown. This sample's time point: week 47, end of study. One vaccine dose held 300 ug of mutant IDH1 20-mer peptide and came with topical imiquimod. Sequenced here: PBMCs, sampled from a glioma patient whose treatment included an IDH1 peptide vaccine. The receptor set was obtained from a woman in her forties or fifties with glioma.

The rearrangement uses TRBV5-1 and TRBJ2-1; 7 bases match TRBD1. Germline values: CDR1 SGHRS, CDR2 YFSETQ. J lost 5 bases, V lost 6 bases, and 11 bases had no gene match. The CDR3 has 15 amino acids. CDR3 coding DNA: TGCGCCAGCAAGTGGGTACAGGGGCTGGACAATGAGCAGTTCTTC. Its protein is CASKWVQGLDNEQFF. Based on the CDR3 plus reference TRBV5-1 and TRBJ2-1, the full variable domain is KAGVTQTPRYLIKTRGQQVTLSCSPISGHRSVSWYQQTPGQGLQFLFEYFSETQRNKGNFPGRFSGRQFSNSRSEMNVSTLELGDSALYLCASKWVQGLDNEQFFGPGTRLTVL.

The chain employs TRBV19 and TRBJ2-7, with 7 bases identical to TRBD2. V lost 6 bases and J lost 6; bases outside the gene matches: 5. The CDR3 consists of 12 residues. The V gene's germline CDR1 is LNHDA and CDR2 SQIVND (reference sequence). The chain's CDR3 is CASSLGGGEQYF. For the CDR3, the DNA is TGTGCCAGTAGCCTGGGCGGGGGCGAGCAGTACTTC.

In this sample, this clone turned up a few times. The CDR3 protein is CASSWSRDSNQPQHF. The CDR3 DNA is TGTGCCAGCAGCTGGAGCCGGGACAGCAATCAGCCCCAGCATTTT. The chain combines TRBV5-5 with TRBJ1-5, with a weak D call TRBD1 (5 bases). This CDR3 is 15 amino acids long. V was shortened by 3 bases and J by 1 base, with 11 bases between the two germline ends. Germline CDR1 is SGHKS and CDR2 is YYEKEE (reference sequence). The whole variable domain, remainder taken from reference TRBV5-5 and TRBJ1-5, is DAGVTQSPTHLIKTRGQQVTLRCSPISGHKSVSWYQQVLGQGPQFIFQYYEKEERGRGNFPDRFSARQFPNYSSELNVNALLLGDSALYLCASSWSRDSNQPQHFGDGTRLSIL.

The V and J genes are TRBV11-2 and TRBJ2-3; D not certain. The V gene lost 0 bases and the J gene lost 6 bases, with 7 bases spanning the gap. The CDR3 runs 13 residues. CDR1 is SGHAT, CDR2 FQNNGV, per germline. CDR3 bases: TGTGCCAGCAGCTTAGAACCCGAGGATACGCAGTATTTT. Its protein product is CASSLEPEDTQYF.

The rearrangement joins TRBV5-6 to TRBJ2-1; D might be TRBD2 (5 bases). This CDR3 comprises 16 residues. The V gene's germline CDR1 is SGHDT and CDR2 YYEEEE. V lost 0 bases, J lost 4 bases, and 14 bases lay in between. CDR3 in amino acids: CASSLGGLTLYNEQFF. CDR3 in DNA: TGTGCCAGCAGCTTGGGTGGACTCACCCTTTACAATGAGCAGTTCTTC.

The chain has TRBV19 and TRBJ1-2; D is undetermined. The CDR3 consists of 15 residues. V was cut by 3 bases and J by 4 bases, with 15 bases left in between. CDR1 is LNHDA, CDR2 SQIVND, per germline (reference sequence). CDR3 nucleotide sequence: TGTGCCAGTAGTATCGGTACGCCGGGGAGCTATGGCTACACCTTC. Amino acid sequence: CASSIGTPGSYGYTF.

This chain's CDR3 is CASSAGDRDEGETQYF. The CDR3 DNA reads TGTGCCAGCAGCGCAGGAGACAGAGATGAAGGAGAGACCCAGTACTTC. The rearrangement joins TRBV9 to TRBJ2-5; TRBD1 is a possible D gene (5 bases). The germline V gene encodes CDR1 SGDLS and CDR2 YYNGEE. The CDR3 extends over 16 amino acids. V was clipped by 3 bases and J by 4 bases, with 19 bases between them.

The CDR3, as DNA: TGTGCCAGCAGCAAGCTCACGACTCCTGAAGCTTTCTTT. It yields the protein CASSKLTTPEAFF. The chain has TRBV7-9 and TRBJ1-1; D remains ambiguous. The ends were cut back, 5 bases at V and 6 bases at J, with 13 bases in the middle. This CDR3 is built from 13 residues. CDR1 and CDR2 from the germline V gene are SEHNR and FQNEAQ (reference sequence).

The chain is built from TRBV7-2 and TRBJ1-5; the match to TRBD1 covers 7 bases. Germline CDR1 is SGHTA and CDR2 is FQGNSA. Unmatched junction bases numbered 4, after V lost 5 bases and J lost 6 bases. The CDR3 is made up of 13 amino acids. The CDR3 DNA is TGTGCCAGCAGCATCCAGGGGGGTCAGCCCCAGCATTTT. Encoded protein: CASSIQGGQPQHF.

The chain recombines TRBV6-1 with TRBJ2-3; no definite D call. Trimming took 3 bases from V and 0 from J, leaving 10 bases between them. The CDR3 is made up of 15 amino acids. CDR1 is MNHNS, CDR2 SASEGT, per germline. The CDR3 protein is CASSEARGSTDTQYF. CDR3 DNA: TGTGCCAGCAGTGAGGCACGCGGTAGCACAGATACGCAGTATTTT.

The chain recombines TRBV5-1 with TRBJ1-2, with 9 bases identical to TRBD1. Germline assignment: CDR1 SGHRS and CDR2 YFSETQ. The CDR3 consists of 16 residues. V gave up 3 bases and J gave up 2 bases; unmatched junction bases: 8. The CDR3 nucleotides are TGCGCCAGCAGCTGGGGACAGGGTACCCAGAACTATGGCTACACCTTC. The encoded protein is CASSWGQGTQNYGYTF.

The chain is built from TRBV9 and TRBJ2-5, with D tentatively TRBD2 (5 bases). Trimming took off 0 bases at V and 5 bases at J, with 11 bases between the two ends. Germline values: CDR1 SGDLS, CDR2 YYNGEE. The CDR3 runs 14 residues. Written as DNA, the CDR3 is TGTGCCAGCAGCGTAGAACGGGATGTGGAGACCCAGTACTTC. This sequence encodes CASSVERDVETQYF.

This rearrangement joins TRBV4-1 to TRBJ1-6; the D is unclear. The V end was cut by 1 base, the J end by 8 bases, with 3 bases between. The CDR3 runs 12 residues. CDR1 and CDR2 from the germline V gene are MGHRA and YSYEKL. The CDR3 spells CASSQGDSPLHF. In DNA form, the CDR3 reads TGCGCCAGCAGCCAAGGAGATTCACCCCTCCACTTT.

This clone has just one count. CDR3: CASSRPASTDTQYF. The CDR3 coding sequence is TGTGCCAGCAGCCGGCCAGCCAGCACAGATACGCAGTATTTT. This sequence joins TRBV6-5 and TRBJ2-3, with D hard to call. V lost 6 bases and J 0 bases, leaving 10 bases between the germline ends. CDR1 and CDR2 (germline): MNHEY, SVGAGI. The CDR3 runs to 14 residues.

This sequence joins TRBV4-1 and TRBJ1-1; D unclear. The CDR3 is made up of 13 amino acids. The V end was cut by 0 bases, the J end by 3 bases, with 5 bases between. Per the germline V gene, CDR1 is MGHRA and CDR2 is YSYEKL. In DNA form, the CDR3 reads TGCGCCAGCAGCCAAGATGGGGACACTGAAGCTTTCTTT. Its protein product is CASSQDGDTEAFF.

The J gene is TRBJ1-1, the V gene TRBV7-2, with no clear D. This CDR3 spans 16 amino acids. Deletions cut 2 bases from V and 1 base from J, with 14 bases between. Germline CDR1 reads SGHTA; CDR2 reads FQGNSA. The CDR3 sequence is CASSLNIYTENTEAFF. CDR3 nucleotides: TGTGCCAGCAGCTTAAACATCTACACAGAGAACACTGAAGCTTTCTTT.

V gene TRBV9 combines with J gene TRBJ2-2; D gene ambiguous. This CDR3 contains 11 residues. Germline CDR1 reads SGDLS; CDR2 reads YYNGEE. Trimming stripped 5 bases from V and 5 bases from J, with 4 bases between. Here the CDR3 reads CASRGTGELFF. Here the CDR3 DNA reads TGTGCCAGCAGGGGAACCGGGGAGCTGTTTTTT.

The chain employs TRBV6-5 and TRBJ1-1; tentative D call: TRBD1 (6 bases). Deletions cut 5 bases from V and 4 bases from J, with 17 bases between. Looked up from germline, CDR1 is MNHEY and CDR2 is SVGAGI. The CDR3 is 15 residues long. The CDR3 spells CASSPAHAGATEAFF. The CDR3 nucleotides are TGTGCCAGCAGTCCCGCTCATGCAGGGGCCACTGAAGCTTTCTTT.

This chain uses TRBV6-5 with TRBJ2-6; D gene uncertain. In germline, CDR1 is MNHEY, CDR2 SVGAGI. The CDR3 sequence is 15 residues long. V dropped 0 bases and J dropped 1 base, with 4 bases sitting between them. The CDR3 sequence is CASSYSPSGANVLTF. CDR3 DNA: TGTGCCAGCAGTTACTCCCCTTCTGGGGCCAACGTCCTGACTTTC.

V usage is TRBV5-6 and J usage is TRBJ1-6; D uncertain. This CDR3 comprises 14 residues. V dropped 0 bases and J dropped 6 bases, with 7 bases sitting between them. Germline assignment: CDR1 SGHDT and CDR2 YYEEEE. The CDR3 loop reads CASSLGRLNSPLHF. DNA for the CDR3: TGTGCCAGCAGCTTGGGACGGCTTAATTCACCCCTCCACTTT.

The rearrangement links TRBV30 to TRBJ1-2, with 8 bases fitting TRBD1. Looked up from germline, CDR1 is GTSNPN and CDR2 is SVGIG (reference sequence). The CDR3 spans 14 residues. J gave up 4 bases and V 5 bases, and 9 bases lay outside the gene matches. In nucleotides, the CDR3 is TGTGCCTGGGCGGGGGACAGGATCTCCTATGGCTACACCTTC. This encodes CAWAGDRISYGYTF.

This clone has only a few counts. The chain is built from TRBV4-2 and TRBJ1-4; a possible D gene is TRBD1 (5 bases). The CDR3 has 15 residues. The germline V gene encodes CDR1 LGHNA and CDR2 YNFKEQ. Trimming took off 3 bases at V and 7 bases at J, with 15 bases between the two ends. CDR3 bases: TGTGCCAGCAGCCAGAGCAGGGAACTGGGTGAAAAACTGTTTTTT. Translation gives CASSQSRELGEKLFF.

The rearrangement uses TRBV7-2 and TRBJ1-1; D is possibly TRBD1 (6 bases). The germline gives CDR1 SGHTA, CDR2 FQGNSA. The CDR3 is 17 residues long. V was trimmed by 5 bases and J by 1 base, leaving 20 bases between them. The CDR3 sequence is CASSRVRGLRTNTEAFF. CDR3 coding DNA: TGTGCCAGCAGCCGAGTACGGGGGCTGAGGACGAACACTGAAGCTTTCTTT.

The chain recombines TRBV5-8 with TRBJ1-6; 7 nucleotides align to TRBD1. The CDR3 sequence is 13 residues long. Germline CDR1 SGHTS, CDR2 YDEGEE. J was trimmed by 8 bases and V by 1 base; bases with no gene match: 0. Here the CDR3 DNA reads TGTGCCAGCAGCTTGACAGGGGATTCACCCCTCCACTTT. Translated: CASSLTGDSPLHF. Using reference TRBV5-8 and TRBJ1-6 for the parts outside the CDR3, the full variable domain is EAGVTQSPTHLIKTRGQQATLRCSPISGHTSVYWYQQALGLGLQFLLWYDEGEERNRGNFPPRFSGRQFPNYSSELNVNALELEDSALYLCASSLTGDSPLHFGNGTRLTVT.